Shown below are 22 T cell receptor beta chains from a single sample sequenced in a study of beta chain features in type 1 diabetes. Reverse transcribing all isolated RNA meant expressed TCRB transcripts were sequenced. This table comes from immunoSEQ multiplex PCR, and its TCRdb copy is limited to in-frame clones, with some not included. This sample has about half a million clones, with more than 9.5% found just once. Input material: naive CD4+ T cells from blood. These TCRs come from a woman younger than 35 in good health.

This clone was picked up a small number of times. This chain connects TRBV29-1 to TRBJ1-2; a possible D gene is TRBD1 (5 bases). Germline assignment: CDR1 SQVTM and CDR2 ANQGSEA. There are 13 residues in the CDR3. Trimming took off 5 bases at V and 8 bases at J, with 18 bases between the two ends. CDR3 sequence: CSVSPRGPGGYTF. The CDR3 nucleotides read TGCAGCGTTTCCCCGCGGGGCCCGGGGGGCTACACCTTC.

The rearrangement joins TRBV5-4 to TRBJ2-5; possibly TRBD1 or TRBD2 for D (6 bases each). The CDR3 has 14 amino acids. In germline, CDR1 is SGHNT, CDR2 YYREEE (reference sequence). V was cut by 4 bases and J by 6 bases, with 16 bases left in between. The CDR3 DNA sequence: TGTGCCAGCAGCCCTGGGGGGCTTGTAAAGACCCAGTACTTC. It translates to CASSPGGLVKTQYF. The complete variable domain, with remaining parts taken from reference TRBV5-4 and TRBJ2-5, reads ETGVTQSPTHLIKTRGQQVTLRCSSQSGHNTVSWYQQALGQGPQFIFQYYREEENGRGNFPPRFSGLQFPNYSSELNVNALELDDSALYLCASSPGGLVKTQYFGPGTRLLVL.

The table lists this clone with a few counts. V gene TRBV5-4 combines with J gene TRBJ1-2, with no clear D. The CDR3 length is 13 residues. V lost 4 bases and J lost 2, with 9 bases in between. Germline CDR1 and CDR2: SGHNT and YYREEE (reference sequence). CDR3: CASSQRGNYGYTF. The CDR3, as DNA: TGTGCCAGCAGCCAGAGAGGAAACTATGGCTACACCTTC. The variable domain in full, completed from reference TRBV5-4 and TRBJ1-2, reads ETGVTQSPTHLIKTRGQQVTLRCSSQSGHNTVSWYQQALGQGPQFIFQYYREEENGRGNFPPRFSGLQFPNYSSELNVNALELDDSALYLCASSQRGNYGYTFGSGTRLTVV.

V usage is TRBV6-4 and J usage is TRBJ2-1; TRBD2 matches at 8 bases. CDR1 is MRHNA and CDR2 is SNTAGT in the germline V gene. The CDR3 runs 14 residues. After removal of 9 bases from V and 0 bases from J, the junction contained 4 bases not matched to a gene. The CDR3 spells CARVAGHSYNEQFF. In nucleotides, the CDR3 is TGTGCCAGGGTAGCGGGGCACTCCTACAATGAGCAGTTCTTC.

This clone was recorded a few times. As DNA, the CDR3 is TGTGCCAGCAGCTTAAGCCAGAACACTGAAGCTTTCTTT. The encoded protein is CASSLSQNTEAFF. The V call is TRBV7-6, the J call TRBJ1-1; no firm D call. This CDR3 region has 13 residues. V lost 2 bases, J lost 1 base, and 5 bases lay in between. Germline V gene data show CDR1 as SGHVS and CDR2 as FNYEAQ.

The V and J genes are TRBV29-1 and TRBJ2-7, with D perhaps given as TRBD1 or TRBD2 (6 bases each). V lost 5 bases and J lost 1, with 15 bases in between. The CDR3 sequence is 14 residues long. CDR1 SQVTM and CDR2 ANQGSEA come from the germline V gene. For the CDR3, the DNA is TGCAGCGTTATTCGGGGGCCCCCTTCCTACGAGCAGTACTTC. Its protein product is CSVIRGPPSYEQYF.

Here the CDR3 DNA reads TGTGCCAGCAGCGTAGAAGGGGAAGAGACCCAGTACTTC. Translated, it gives CASSVEGEETQYF. The chain has TRBV9 and TRBJ2-5; D is possibly TRBD1 (5 bases). The ends were cut back, 0 bases at V and 3 bases at J, with 6 bases in the middle. The germline V gene encodes CDR1 SGDLS and CDR2 YYNGEE. This CDR3 has 13 amino acids.

V gene TRBV18 combines with J gene TRBJ1-4; no clear D gene. Trimming removed 3 bases from V and 8 bases from J, with 16 bases in between. CDR1 and CDR2 from the germline V gene are KGHSH and LQKENI. The CDR3 is 15 residues long. The CDR3 protein is CASSPPNIAGEKLFF. In DNA form, the CDR3 reads TGTGCCAGCTCACCTCCCAACATCGCCGGGGAAAAACTGTTTTTT.

This clone was seen a few times. This chain uses TRBV27 with TRBJ2-6; D not certain. The V gene lost 5 bases and the J gene lost 3 bases, with 8 bases spanning the gap. The CDR3 has 14 amino acids. Germline lookup yields CDR1 MNHEY and CDR2 SMNVEV (reference sequence). In nucleotides, the CDR3 is TGTGCCAGCAGTCCCGACCGTGGGGCCAACGTCCTGACTTTC. Its protein product is CASSPDRGANVLTF.

The table lists this clone with a few counts. The chain recombines TRBV4-3 with TRBJ2-1; 8 nucleotides agree with TRBD1. Germline lookup yields CDR1 LGHNA and CDR2 YSLEER. This CDR3 spans 16 amino acids. V dropped 3 bases and J dropped 0; count of bases not matched to a gene: 4. The CDR3 reads CASSQRQGSSYNEQFF. In DNA, the CDR3 is TGCGCCAGCAGCCAGAGACAGGGGAGCTCCTACAATGAGCAGTTCTTC.

The chain uses TRBV20-1 and TRBJ1-2; 9 bases are shared with TRBD1. The CDR3 is 11 residues long. Germline CDR1 is DFQATT and CDR2 is SNEGSKA (reference sequence). V was clipped by 6 bases and J by 8 bases; unmatched bases: 4. The CDR3 DNA follows: TGCAGTGCCGCGACAGGGGGAGGCTACACCTTC. Translated: CSAATGGGYTF.

This clone was counted between two and nine times. This rearrangement joins TRBV16 to TRBJ2-7, with TRBD2 identical over 7 bases. Losses at the gene ends were 4 bases for V and 8 bases for J; bases not matched to a gene: 14. Germline V gene data show CDR1 as KGHSY and CDR2 as FQNENV. CDR3 length equals 15 residues. Here the CDR3 DNA reads TGTGCCAGCAGCCCCTTTGGGGGGGATGGTCGTAAGCAGTACTTC. This gives the protein CASSPFGGDGRKQYF.

The J gene is TRBJ2-3, the V gene TRBV6-5; D not resolved. V was shortened by 8 bases and J by 2 bases, with 14 bases between the two germline ends. The germline gives CDR1 MNHEY, CDR2 SVGAGI. The CDR3 has 14 residues. The CDR3 nucleotides read TGTGCCAGCGCACTCAGGACCAACACAGATACGCAGTATTTT. Translated: CASALRTNTDTQYF.

This clone has more than one count but fewer than ten. J is TRBJ2-4 and V is TRBV6-5; D possibly matches TRBD1 or TRBD2 (5 bases each). This CDR3 comprises 15 residues. Germline CDR1 reads MNHEY; CDR2 reads SVGAGI. Trimming left V 0 bases short and J 8 bases short, with 14 bases between. CDR3 sequence reads: CASSYSRDRGHIQYF. The CDR3 coding sequence is TGTGCCAGCAGTTACTCCCGTGACAGAGGGCACATTCAGTACTTC.

This chain links TRBV21-1 with TRBJ2-3; the table names TRBD2, a call not compared with the DNA. TRBV21-1 is an annotated pseudogene. The CDR3 length is 14 residues. The CDR3 loop reads CASSTDGGEDTQYF. The CDR3, as DNA: TGTGCCAGCAGCACTGACGGAGGGGAAGATACGCAGTATTTT.

This chain connects TRBV4-1 to TRBJ2-1, with a tentative D call TRBD2 (6 bases). The CDR3 length is 17 residues. Trimming stripped 0 bases from V and 1 base from J, with 13 bases between. Germline CDR1 MGHRA, CDR2 YSYEKL. The CDR3 reads CASSQERRERSYNEQFF. The CDR3 DNA sequence: TGCGCCAGCAGCCAAGAGAGGCGGGAAAGGTCCTACAATGAGCAGTTCTTC.

The J gene is TRBJ1-1, the V gene TRBV2; TRBD1 matches 7 bases. The CDR3 consists of 13 residues. The trim removed 6 bases at V and 5 bases at J, leaving 6 bases unmatched. Per germline, CDR1 SNHLY and CDR2 FYNNEI. As DNA, the CDR3 is TGTGCCAGCAGGCCCGACAGGGCTACTGAAGCTTTCTTT. Translation: CASRPDRATEAFF. The full variable domain, completed using reference TRBV2 and TRBJ1-1, is EPEVTQTPSHQVTQMGQEVILRCVPISNHLYFYWYRQILGQKVEFLVSFYNNEISEKSEIFDDQFSVERPDGSNFTLKIRSTKLEDSAMYFCASRPDRATEAFFGQGTRLTVV.

Note on this clone: The sample carries other DNA sequences with the same CDR3. The rearrangement uses TRBV7-2 and TRBJ2-5; no clear D. The germline V and J ends were trimmed by 1 base and 4 bases, with 4 bases remaining between them. Germline CDR1 reads SGHTA; CDR2 reads FQGNSA. The CDR3 sequence is 12 residues long. CDR3 DNA sequence: TGTGCCAGCAGCTTAGATGTAGAGACCCAGTACTTC. Its protein is CASSLDVETQYF.

This clone was found a few times. The rearrangement links TRBV7-9 to TRBJ2-5; 9 nucleotides agree with TRBD1. This CDR3 contains 14 residues. With V trimmed by 3 bases and J by 5 bases, 4 bases remained unmatched. In germline, CDR1 is SEHNR, CDR2 FQNEAQ (reference sequence). In DNA, the CDR3 is TGTGCCAGCAGCTTCGGGACAGGGTGGGAGACCCAGTACTTC. As protein: CASSFGTGWETQYF.

CDR3 in amino acids: CASSYPGAYEQYF. Written as DNA, the CDR3 is TGTGCCAGCAGTTACCCCGGGGCCTACGAGCAGTACTTC. This chain links TRBV6-6 with TRBJ2-7; tentatively, D is TRBD2 (5 bases). The CDR3 is 13 amino acids. The V end was cut by 2 bases, the J end by 2 bases, with 7 bases between. Germline V CDR1 and CDR2: MNHNY, SVGAGI (reference sequence).

This clone was detected only a few times. This sequence joins TRBV13 and TRBJ2-6, with D possibly being TRBD1 (5 bases). The CDR3 covers 16 residues. The V gene's germline CDR1 is PRHDT and CDR2 FYEKMQ (reference sequence). V shed 5 bases and J shed 4 bases, with 15 bases lying between them. The CDR3 DNA is TGTGCCAGCAGCGCGCGACAGAAAACAGGGGCCAACGTCCTGACTTTC. Translating gives CASSARQKTGANVLTF.

The sample holds a few counts of this clone. This chain links TRBV7-2 with TRBJ1-3; D gene ambiguous. V lost 5 bases, J lost 4 bases, and 12 bases lay in between. The CDR3 has 14 amino acids. Germline values: CDR1 SGHTA, CDR2 FQGNSA. DNA for the CDR3: TGTGCCAGCAGCCGAACCCGGGCCGGAAACACCATATATTTT. This codes for CASSRTRAGNTIYF.